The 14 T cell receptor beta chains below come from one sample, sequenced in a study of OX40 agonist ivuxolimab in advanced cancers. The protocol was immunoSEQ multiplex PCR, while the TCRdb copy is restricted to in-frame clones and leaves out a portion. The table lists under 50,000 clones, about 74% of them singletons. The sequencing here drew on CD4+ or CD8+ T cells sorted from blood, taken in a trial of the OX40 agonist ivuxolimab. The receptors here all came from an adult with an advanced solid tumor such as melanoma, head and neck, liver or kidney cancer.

CDR3 residues: CASSYSSGRGDTQYF. CDR3 in DNA: TGTGCCAGCAGTTACTCTAGCGGGAGAGGAGATACGCAGTATTTT. V is TRBV6-5 and J is TRBJ2-3; 9 positions match TRBD2. This CDR3 spans 15 amino acids. Per germline, CDR1 MNHEY and CDR2 SVGAGI. The J segment lost 5 bases and the V segment lost 0 bases, leaving 3 bases of the junction unmatched.

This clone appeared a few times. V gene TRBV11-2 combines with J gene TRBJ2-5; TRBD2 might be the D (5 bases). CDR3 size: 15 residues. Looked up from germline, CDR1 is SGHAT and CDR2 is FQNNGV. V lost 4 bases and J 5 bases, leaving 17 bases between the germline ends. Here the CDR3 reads CASSSRSSVEETQYF. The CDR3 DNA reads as TGTGCCAGCAGCTCTCGAAGTAGCGTCGAGGAGACCCAGTACTTC.

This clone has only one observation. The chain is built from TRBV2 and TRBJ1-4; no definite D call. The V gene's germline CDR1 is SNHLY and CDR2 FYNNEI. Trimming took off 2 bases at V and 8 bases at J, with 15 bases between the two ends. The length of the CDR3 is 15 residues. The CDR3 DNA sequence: TGTGCCAGCAGTGAACCAGAAGGACTCCTGGAAAAACTGTTTTTT. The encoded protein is CASSEPEGLLEKLFF.

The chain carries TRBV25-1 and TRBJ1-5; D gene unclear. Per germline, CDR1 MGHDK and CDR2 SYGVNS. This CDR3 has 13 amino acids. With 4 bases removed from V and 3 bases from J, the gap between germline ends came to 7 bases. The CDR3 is CASSAGVNQPQHF. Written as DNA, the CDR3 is TGTGCCAGCAGTGCCGGGGTCAATCAGCCCCAGCATTTT.

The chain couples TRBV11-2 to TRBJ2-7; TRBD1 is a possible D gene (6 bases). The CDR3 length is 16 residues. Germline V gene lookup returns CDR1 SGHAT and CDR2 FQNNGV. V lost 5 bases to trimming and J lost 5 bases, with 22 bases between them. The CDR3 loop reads CASSPGVSLYEDEQYF. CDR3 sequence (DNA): TGTGCCAGCAGCCCAGGGGTCTCCCTATATGAGGACGAGCAGTACTTC.

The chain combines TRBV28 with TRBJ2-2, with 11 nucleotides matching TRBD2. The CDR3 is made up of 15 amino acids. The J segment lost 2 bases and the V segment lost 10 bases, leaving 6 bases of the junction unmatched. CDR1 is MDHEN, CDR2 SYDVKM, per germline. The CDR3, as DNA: TGTGCCATCCCGGGACTAGCGGAAAACACCGGGGAGCTGTTTTTT. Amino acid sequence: CAIPGLAENTGELFF. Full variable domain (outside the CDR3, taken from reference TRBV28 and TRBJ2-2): DVKVTQSSRYLVKRTGEKVFLECVQDMDHENMFWYRQDPGLGLRLIYFSYDVKMKEKGDIPEGYSVSREKKERFSLILESASTNQTSMYLCAIPGLAENTGELFFGEGSRLTVL.

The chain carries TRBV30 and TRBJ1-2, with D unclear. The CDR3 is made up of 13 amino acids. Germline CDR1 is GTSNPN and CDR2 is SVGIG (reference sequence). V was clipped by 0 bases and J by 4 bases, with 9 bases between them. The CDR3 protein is CAWSVLGFYGYTF. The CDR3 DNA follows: TGTGCCTGGAGTGTACTAGGTTTCTATGGCTACACCTTC.

The CDR3 region is CASTAQGGSTGELFF. In nucleotides, the CDR3 is TGTGCCAGCACCGCTCAAGGGGGGAGTACCGGGGAGCTGTTTTTT. The rearrangement links TRBV7-2 to TRBJ2-2; possibly TRBD1 or TRBD2 for D (6 bases each). Germline values: CDR1 SGHTA, CDR2 FQGNSA. The length of the CDR3 is 15 residues. V was shortened by 7 bases and J by 5 bases, with 17 bases between the two germline ends.

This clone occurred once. CDR3 sequence: CASSPGSGTSDEQYF. The CDR3, as DNA: TGTGCCAGCAGCCCTGGGTCCGGGACCAGCGACGAGCAGTACTTC. The rearrangement links TRBV28 to TRBJ2-7; D is possibly TRBD1 or TRBD2 (5 bases each). Germline loops: CDR1 MDHEN, CDR2 SYDVKM. V was trimmed by 6 bases and J by 5 bases, leaving 20 bases between them. The CDR3 runs 15 residues.

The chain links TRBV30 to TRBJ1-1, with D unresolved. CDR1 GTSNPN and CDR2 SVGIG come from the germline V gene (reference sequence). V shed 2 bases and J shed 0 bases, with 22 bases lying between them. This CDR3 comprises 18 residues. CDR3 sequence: CAWSPRPSTRSMNTEAFF. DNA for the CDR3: TGTGCCTGGAGTCCCCGCCCTTCAACCCGCTCCATGAACACTGAAGCTTTCTTT.

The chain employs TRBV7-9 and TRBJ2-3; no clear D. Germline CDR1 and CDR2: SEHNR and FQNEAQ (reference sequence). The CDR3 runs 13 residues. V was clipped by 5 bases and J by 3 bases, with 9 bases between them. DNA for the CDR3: TGTGCCAGCAGCCAGCTCCGTACAGATACGCAGTATTTT. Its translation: CASSQLRTDTQYF.

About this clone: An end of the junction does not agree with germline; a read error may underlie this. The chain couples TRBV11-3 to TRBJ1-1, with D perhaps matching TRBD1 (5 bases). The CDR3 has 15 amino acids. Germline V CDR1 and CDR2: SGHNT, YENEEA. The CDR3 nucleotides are TGTGCCAGCAACTTAGATGGGGCACCAAACACTGAAGCTTTCTTT. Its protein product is CASNLDGAPNTEAFF.

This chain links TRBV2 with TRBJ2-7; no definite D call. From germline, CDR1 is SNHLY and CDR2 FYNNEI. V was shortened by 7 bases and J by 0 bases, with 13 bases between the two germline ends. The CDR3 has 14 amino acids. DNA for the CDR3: TGTGCCAGCACCTTTAGCAGAAACTCCTACGAGCAGTACTTC. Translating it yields CASTFSRNSYEQYF.

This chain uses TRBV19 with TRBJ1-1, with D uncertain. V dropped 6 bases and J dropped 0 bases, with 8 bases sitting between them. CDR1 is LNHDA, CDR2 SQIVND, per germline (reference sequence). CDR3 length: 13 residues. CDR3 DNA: TGTGCCAGTAGGGACGGATTGAACACTGAAGCTTTCTTT. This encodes CASRDGLNTEAFF.